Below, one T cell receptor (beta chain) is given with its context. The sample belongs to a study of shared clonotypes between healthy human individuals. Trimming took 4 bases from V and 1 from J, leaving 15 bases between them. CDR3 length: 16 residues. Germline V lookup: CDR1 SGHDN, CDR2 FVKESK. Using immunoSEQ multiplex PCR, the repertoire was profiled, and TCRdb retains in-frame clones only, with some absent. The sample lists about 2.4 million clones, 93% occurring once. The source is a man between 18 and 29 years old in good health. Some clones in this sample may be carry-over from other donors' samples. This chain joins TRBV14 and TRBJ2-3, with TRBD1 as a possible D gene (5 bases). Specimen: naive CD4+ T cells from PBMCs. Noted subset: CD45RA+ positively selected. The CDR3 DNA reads TGTGCCAGCAGCCCCCAGTCAGGACATCGCACAGATACGCAGTATTTT. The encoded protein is CASSPQSGHRTDTQYF.